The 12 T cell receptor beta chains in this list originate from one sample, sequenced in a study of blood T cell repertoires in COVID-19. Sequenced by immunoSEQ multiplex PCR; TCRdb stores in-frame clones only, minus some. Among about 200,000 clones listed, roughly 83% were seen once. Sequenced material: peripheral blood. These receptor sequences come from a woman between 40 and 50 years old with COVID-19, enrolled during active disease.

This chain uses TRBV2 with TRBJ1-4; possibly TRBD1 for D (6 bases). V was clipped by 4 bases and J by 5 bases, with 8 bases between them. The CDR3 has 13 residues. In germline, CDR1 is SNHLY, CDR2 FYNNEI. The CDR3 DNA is TGTGCCAGCAGTGCGGACAGAAATGAAAAACTGTTTTTT. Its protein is CASSADRNEKLFF.

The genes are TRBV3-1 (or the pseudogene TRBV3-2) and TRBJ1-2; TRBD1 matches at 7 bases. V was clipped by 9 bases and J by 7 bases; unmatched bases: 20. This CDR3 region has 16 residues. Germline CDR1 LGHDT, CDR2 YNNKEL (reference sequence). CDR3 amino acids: CASTTSGGGAMGGYTF. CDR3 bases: TGTGCCAGTACAACATCGGGAGGGGGCGCGATGGGTGGCTACACCTTC.

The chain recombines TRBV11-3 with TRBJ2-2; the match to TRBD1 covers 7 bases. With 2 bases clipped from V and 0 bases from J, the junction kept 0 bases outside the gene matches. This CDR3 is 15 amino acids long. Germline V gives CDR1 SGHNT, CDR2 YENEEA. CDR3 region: CASSLQGANTGELFF. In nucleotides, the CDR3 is TGTGCCAGCAGCTTACAGGGGGCGAACACCGGGGAGCTGTTTTTT.

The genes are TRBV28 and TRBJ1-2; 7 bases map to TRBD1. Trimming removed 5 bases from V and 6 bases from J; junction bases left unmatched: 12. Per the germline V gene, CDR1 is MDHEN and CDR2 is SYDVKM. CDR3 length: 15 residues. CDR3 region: CASSPNLGGRHGYTF. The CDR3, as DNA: TGTGCCAGCAGTCCAAATTTAGGGGGCCGACATGGCTACACCTTC.

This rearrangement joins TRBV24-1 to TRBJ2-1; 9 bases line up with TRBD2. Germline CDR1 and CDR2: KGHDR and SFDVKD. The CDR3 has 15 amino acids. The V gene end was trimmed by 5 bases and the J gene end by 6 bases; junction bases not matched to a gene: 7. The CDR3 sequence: CATSARGRAFNEQFF. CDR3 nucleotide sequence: TGTGCCACCAGTGCCCGCGGGAGGGCTTTCAATGAGCAGTTCTTC.

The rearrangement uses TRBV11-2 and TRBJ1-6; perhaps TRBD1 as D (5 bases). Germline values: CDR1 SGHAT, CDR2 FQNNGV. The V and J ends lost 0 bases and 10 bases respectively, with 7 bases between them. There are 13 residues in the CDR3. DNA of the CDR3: TGTGCCAGCAGCTTAGAAAGGGGCTCACCCCTCCACTTT. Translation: CASSLERGSPLHF.

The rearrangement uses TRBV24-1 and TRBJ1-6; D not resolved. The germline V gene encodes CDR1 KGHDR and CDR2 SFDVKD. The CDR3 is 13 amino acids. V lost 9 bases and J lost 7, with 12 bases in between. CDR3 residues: CATSGMRNSPLHF. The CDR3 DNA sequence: TGTGCCACCTCGGGTATGAGGAATTCACCCCTCCACTTT.

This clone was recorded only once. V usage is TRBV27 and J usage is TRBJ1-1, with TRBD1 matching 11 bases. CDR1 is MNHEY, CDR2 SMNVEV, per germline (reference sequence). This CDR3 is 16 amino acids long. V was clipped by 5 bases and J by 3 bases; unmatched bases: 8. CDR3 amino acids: CASSPSRDRGDTEAFF. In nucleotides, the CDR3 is TGTGCCAGCAGTCCATCAAGGGACAGGGGGGACACTGAAGCTTTCTTT.

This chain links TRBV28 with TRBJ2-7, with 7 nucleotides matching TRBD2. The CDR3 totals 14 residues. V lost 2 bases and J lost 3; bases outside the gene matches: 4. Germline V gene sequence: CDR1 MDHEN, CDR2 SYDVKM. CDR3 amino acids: CASSLVAGHYEQYF. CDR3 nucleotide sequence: TGTGCCAGCAGTTTAGTAGCGGGCCACTACGAGCAGTACTTC. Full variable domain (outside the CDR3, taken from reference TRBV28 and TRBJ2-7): DVKVTQSSRYLVKRTGEKVFLECVQDMDHENMFWYRQDPGLGLRLIYFSYDVKMKEKGDIPEGYSVSREKKERFSLILESASTNQTSMYLCASSLVAGHYEQYFGPGTRLTVT.

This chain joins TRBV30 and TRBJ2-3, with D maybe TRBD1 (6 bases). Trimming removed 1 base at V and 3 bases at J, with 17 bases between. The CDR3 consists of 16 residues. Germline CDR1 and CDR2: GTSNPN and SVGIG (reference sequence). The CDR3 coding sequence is TGTGCCTGGAGTGACTCCCTGGGGGCAAATACAGATACGCAGTATTTT. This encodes CAWSDSLGANTDTQYF.

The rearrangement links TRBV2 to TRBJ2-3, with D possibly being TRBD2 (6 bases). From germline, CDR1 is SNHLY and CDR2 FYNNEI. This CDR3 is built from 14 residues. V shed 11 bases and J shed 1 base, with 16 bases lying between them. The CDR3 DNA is TGTGCCGACAAGGAGGGTAGCGGCACAGATACGCAGTATTTT. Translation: CADKEGSGTDTQYF.

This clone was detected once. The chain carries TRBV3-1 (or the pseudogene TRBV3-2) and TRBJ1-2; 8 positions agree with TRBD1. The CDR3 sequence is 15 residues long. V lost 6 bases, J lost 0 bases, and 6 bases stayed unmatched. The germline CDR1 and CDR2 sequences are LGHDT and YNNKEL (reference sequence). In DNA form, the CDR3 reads TGTGCCAGCAGAAGTACAGGGGGAGCTAACTATGGCTACACCTTC. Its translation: CASRSTGGANYGYTF.